Below are 32 T cell receptor beta chains sequenced from a single sample in a study of OX40 agonist ivuxolimab in advanced cancers. Profiled with immunoSEQ multiplex PCR; TCRdb holds only in-frame clones, not every one. The sample contains about 19,000 clones, roughly 78% of which appear only once. The sample consisted of CD4+ or CD8+ T cells sorted from blood, taken in a trial of the OX40 agonist ivuxolimab. Receptor source: an adult with an advanced solid tumor such as melanoma, head and neck, liver or kidney cancer.

The rearrangement uses TRBV10-2 and TRBJ2-1; 7 bases fit TRBD2. Germline V CDR1 and CDR2: WSHSY, SAAADI. The CDR3 runs to 15 residues. The V segment lost 4 bases and the J segment 2 bases; nucleotides outside the gene matches: 5. The CDR3 coding sequence is TGCGCCAGCAGTGGGCAGGCGGGGGCCTACAATGAGCAGTTCTTC. This codes for CASSGQAGAYNEQFF.

This chain uses TRBV13 with TRBJ1-3, with 8 positions matching TRBD1. V trimming: 5 bases; J trimming: 10 bases; junction bases outside the gene matches: 10. Germline V lookup: CDR1 PRHDT, CDR2 FYEKMQ (reference sequence). The CDR3 spans 14 residues. The CDR3 protein is CASSVLTGVATIYF. The CDR3 region has the DNA TGTGCCAGCAGCGTCCTGACAGGGGTCGCAACCATATATTTT.

This clone has more than one count but fewer than ten. V and J are TRBV29-1 and TRBJ1-1; D is uncertain. The germline gives CDR1 SQVTM, CDR2 ANQGSEA. The length of the CDR3 is 11 residues. Trimming cost V 5 bases and J 1 base, with 5 bases left between them. CDR3 in amino acids: CSVTANTEAFF. In DNA form, the CDR3 reads TGCAGCGTTACAGCGAACACTGAAGCTTTCTTT.

The J gene is TRBJ2-5, the V gene TRBV6-1; 9 nucleotides agree with TRBD1. Germline CDR1 MNHNS, CDR2 SASEGT. This CDR3 spans 17 amino acids. V shed 3 bases, J shed 1 base, and the junction held 9 bases outside the gene matches. The CDR3 bases are TGTGCCAGCAGTGAGCCCCGGGACAGGGTTCCCCAAGAGACCCAGTACTTC. It specifies CASSEPRDRVPQETQYF.

The genes are TRBV6-5 and TRBJ1-2; TRBD1 agrees at 10 bases. Germline values: CDR1 MNHEY, CDR2 SVGAGI. The CDR3 covers 16 residues. V gave up 0 bases and J gave up 0 bases; unmatched junction bases: 1. CDR3 bases: TGTGCCAGCAGTTACTCGGGACAGGGGTCTAACTATGGCTACACCTTC. This codes for CASSYSGQGSNYGYTF.

This clone appeared once. V is TRBV28 and J is TRBJ1-5; 7 bases match TRBD1. Germline V gene sequence: CDR1 MDHEN, CDR2 SYDVKM. V trimming: 6 bases; J trimming: 1 base; junction bases outside the gene matches: 6. There are 15 residues in the CDR3. CDR3 DNA: TGTGCCAGCAGGGGACAGAGAAGAAGCAATCAGCCCCAGCATTTT. Its translation: CASRGQRRSNQPQHF.

For the CDR3, the DNA is TGTGCCAGCAGTTACGGGACTGGTGGCTACACCTTC. Protein sequence: CASSYGTGGYTF. This chain connects TRBV6-9 to TRBJ1-2; tentative D call: TRBD1 (5 bases). The CDR3 has 12 amino acids. The V gene's germline CDR1 is MNHGY and CDR2 SVAAGI. Trimming pared 3 bases from V and 7 bases from J, leaving 9 bases between.

The J gene is TRBJ2-7, the V gene TRBV28; tentatively, D is TRBD1 (5 bases). V lost 10 bases, J lost 2 bases, and 18 bases lay in between. Germline V gives CDR1 MDHEN, CDR2 SYDVKM. This CDR3 region has 14 residues. The CDR3 sequence is CAISYGQLTYEQYF. The CDR3 nucleotides are TGTGCCATATCCTACGGACAACTCACCTACGAGCAGTACTTC.

Only a few counts were recorded for this clone. The CDR3 is CASSTKGSQPQHF. The CDR3 DNA follows: TGTGCCAGCAGTACCAAGGGAAGTCAGCCCCAGCATTTT. The V call is TRBV27, the J call TRBJ1-5; unclear D gene. Between the trimmed V and J ends, which lost 5 bases and 6 bases, there was a span of 11 bases. The length of the CDR3 is 13 residues. From germline, CDR1 is MNHEY and CDR2 SMNVEV (reference sequence).

The V and J genes are TRBV6-6 and TRBJ1-2, with 8 bases lining up with TRBD1. The V segment lost 2 bases and the J segment 2 bases; nucleotides outside the gene matches: 7. CDR1 is MNHNY, CDR2 SVGAGI, per germline (reference sequence). CDR3 length equals 16 residues. The CDR3 DNA reads TGTGCCAGCAGTTACACCGGGGGACAGGCCAACTATGGCTACACCTTC. Its translation: CASSYTGGQANYGYTF.

The chain uses TRBV6-6 and TRBJ1-1; a weak D match, TRBD1 (5 bases). Trimming cost V 6 bases and J 4 bases, with 21 bases left between them. From germline, CDR1 is MNHNY and CDR2 SVGAGI (reference sequence). The length of the CDR3 is 16 residues. The CDR3 region is CASSPLRGEGSTEAFF. The CDR3 nucleotides are TGTGCCAGCAGCCCTTTGCGGGGGGAAGGTAGCACTGAAGCTTTCTTT.

This clone was observed a handful of times. This chain joins TRBV10-2 and TRBJ1-5; D is perhaps TRBD1 (5 bases). Between the trimmed V and J ends, which lost 4 bases and 10 bases, there was a span of 11 bases. The CDR3 covers 12 residues. Germline V gene sequence: CDR1 WSHSY, CDR2 SAAADI. CDR3 loop: CASSAQGNPQHF. CDR3 DNA sequence: TGCGCCAGCAGTGCCCAGGGTAATCCCCAGCATTTT.

This rearrangement joins TRBV23-1 to TRBJ2-5; D not resolved. Near its end, the DNA agrees better with TRBJ2-7, so the J call may be wrong. TRBV23-1 carries the ORF label, with uncertain function. The CDR3 loop spans 17 amino acids. The CDR3 coding sequence is TGCGCCAGCAGGCCAGCCGTGCCGGTGCCTAAAGGGTACGAGCAGTACTTC. This codes for CASRPAVPVPKGYEQYF.

The count of this clone is one. The chain has TRBV11-2 and TRBJ1-2; 7 bases agree with TRBD1. V shed 5 bases and J 2 bases; nucleotides not matched to a gene: 5. CDR3 length: 14 amino acids. Per germline, CDR1 SGHAT and CDR2 FQNNGV. The CDR3 loop is CASSPGGGNYGYTF. CDR3 coding DNA: TGTGCCAGCAGCCCGGGAGGGGGCAACTATGGCTACACCTTC.

The J gene is TRBJ1-1, the V gene TRBV28, with D uncertain. Trimming cost V 3 bases and J 0 bases, with 11 bases left between them. The length of the CDR3 is 15 residues. Germline V gene lookup returns CDR1 MDHEN and CDR2 SYDVKM. CDR3 nucleotide sequence: TGTGCCAGCAGTTTCCCAAACCTATTGAACACTGAAGCTTTCTTT. Its translation is CASSFPNLLNTEAFF.

The gene calls are TRBV2 and TRBJ2-1; D may be TRBD1 (6 bases). The CDR3 loop spans 14 amino acids. V was trimmed by 4 bases and J by 6 bases, leaving 13 bases between them. The germline V gene has CDR1 SNHLY and CDR2 FYNNEI. CDR3 residues: CASSGAGTPNEQFF. The CDR3, as DNA: TGTGCCAGCAGTGGAGCCGGGACACCCAATGAGCAGTTCTTC.

The rearrangement joins TRBV5-1 to TRBJ2-1; a possible D gene is TRBD2 (5 bases). Germline V gives CDR1 SGHRS, CDR2 YFSETQ. V was clipped by 0 bases and J by 2 bases, with 9 bases between them. The CDR3 sequence is 15 residues long. The CDR3 region is CASSLVAGAYNEQFF. The CDR3 nucleotides read TGCGCCAGCAGCTTGGTTGCGGGTGCCTACAATGAGCAGTTCTTC.

The chain has TRBV27 and TRBJ2-7; 9 bases map to TRBD1. CDR1 and CDR2 from the germline V gene are MNHEY and SMNVEV (reference sequence). CDR3 length equals 17 residues. The V gene end was trimmed by 3 bases and the J gene end by 5 bases; junction bases not matched to a gene: 14. The CDR3 spells CASSLFYPGTGNHEQYF. CDR3 bases: TGTGCCAGCAGTTTGTTTTACCCCGGGACAGGGAACCACGAGCAGTACTTC.

This clone appeared a few times. This rearrangement joins TRBV19 to TRBJ2-7, with a possible D match to TRBD2 (5 bases). Trimming took 4 bases from V and 2 from J, leaving 9 bases between them. Germline V lookup: CDR1 LNHDA, CDR2 SQIVND (reference sequence). This CDR3 spans 13 amino acids. The CDR3, as DNA: TGTGCCAGTAGTACCTCGCGGGCCTACGAGCAGTACTTC. It specifies CASSTSRAYEQYF.

This clone occurred once. This rearrangement joins TRBV6-5 to TRBJ2-7, with TRBD1 matching 9 bases. CDR1 is MNHEY, CDR2 SVGAGI, per germline. This CDR3 is built from 16 residues. The ends lost 0 bases at V and 5 bases at J; junction bases unmatched: 8. This CDR3 is CASSYSTGGPLNEQYF. CDR3 nucleotides: TGTGCCAGCAGTTACTCGACAGGGGGTCCATTAAACGAGCAGTACTTC.

V and J are TRBV7-9 and TRBJ2-1; D ambiguous. The CDR3 has 17 residues. Trimming cost V 5 bases and J 0 bases, with 17 bases left between them. Germline lookup yields CDR1 SEHNR and CDR2 FQNEAQ (reference sequence). The CDR3 DNA is TGTGCCAGCAGCCCATCCCCGGGCGCCAGCTCCTACAATGAGCAGTTCTTC. Translation: CASSPSPGASSYNEQFF.

The rearrangement uses TRBV28 and TRBJ2-1, with 9 bases aligning to TRBD1. The CDR3 is 16 residues long. Germline loops: CDR1 MDHEN, CDR2 SYDVKM. The J segment lost 1 base and the V segment lost 8 bases, leaving 9 bases of the junction unmatched. In DNA, the CDR3 is TGTGCCAGCCGGAAGAACAGGGGGCGTTCCTACAATGAGCAGTTCTTC. This encodes CASRKNRGRSYNEQFF.

V gene TRBV15 combines with J gene TRBJ1-5; D gene unclear. Trimming cost V 1 base and J 5 bases, with 15 bases left between them. The germline V gene has CDR1 LNHNV and CDR2 YYDKDF (reference sequence). This CDR3 is built from 16 residues. The CDR3 nucleotides are TGTGCCACCAGCAGAGCCCGTCACTTAAGGGATCAGCCCCAGCATTTT. It codes for CATSRARHLRDQPQHF.

The CDR3 bases are TGTGCCAGCAGCTTAGAGGGGGACTATCGCACAGATACGCAGTATTTT. Its translation is CASSLEGDYRTDTQYF. The chain carries TRBV11-2 and TRBJ2-3; the match to TRBD2 covers 7 bases. Germline V gene data show CDR1 as SGHAT and CDR2 as FQNNGV. CDR3 size: 16 residues. The trim removed 0 bases at V and 1 base at J, leaving 4 bases unmatched.

This chain uses TRBV18 with TRBJ2-5; a weak D match, TRBD1 (5 bases). Trimming removed 0 bases at V and 4 bases at J, with 12 bases between. The V gene's germline CDR1 is KGHSH and CDR2 LQKENI. The CDR3 has 15 residues. This CDR3 is CASSPPSSGSETQYF. CDR3 bases: TGTGCCAGCTCACCACCGTCGTCAGGGTCAGAGACCCAGTACTTC.

This chain uses TRBV11-2 with TRBJ1-2; weak D call: TRBD1 (5 bases). This CDR3 has 16 amino acids. Trimming removed 1 base from V and 4 bases from J, with 16 bases in between. Germline V gene sequence: CDR1 SGHAT, CDR2 FQNNGV. The CDR3 coding sequence is TGTGCCAGCAGCTTAGCCCCCCCGTCGAGGGGCTATGGCTACACCTTC. Residues: CASSLAPPSRGYGYTF.

V gene TRBV28 combines with J gene TRBJ2-7; TRBD2 is a possible D gene (6 bases). Trimming pared 5 bases from V and 6 bases from J, leaving 17 bases between. Per germline, CDR1 MDHEN and CDR2 SYDVKM. The CDR3 sequence is 14 residues long. CDR3 nucleotides: TGTGCCAGCAGTCCGGGACTGGGGCCTGGCGAGCAGTACTTC. As protein: CASSPGLGPGEQYF.

Written as DNA, the CDR3 is TGTGCCAGCAGGCAGTGGGGGGGGGATAGCACAGATACGCAGTATTTT. Amino acids: CASRQWGGDSTDTQYF. The chain has TRBV7-8 and TRBJ2-3; 7 bases are a match to TRBD2. The CDR3 is 16 residues long. Germline V gene sequence: CDR1 SGHVS, CDR2 FQNEAQ. With 6 bases clipped from V and 0 bases from J, the junction kept 9 bases outside the gene matches.

This chain joins TRBV2 and TRBJ1-5; a weak D match, TRBD1 (5 bases). V was cut by 5 bases and J by 0 bases, with 11 bases left in between. The CDR3 totals 15 residues. Germline V gene sequence: CDR1 SNHLY, CDR2 FYNNEI. CDR3 sequence: CASSFQGYSNQPQHF. The CDR3 DNA follows: TGTGCCAGCAGTTTCCAGGGTTATAGCAATCAGCCCCAGCATTTT.

By frequency in the sample, this clone is medium-sized (0.01 to 0.1%). The J gene is TRBJ2-7, the V gene TRBV2; 12 nucleotides agree with TRBD1. Germline V gene lookup returns CDR1 SNHLY and CDR2 FYNNEI. V lost 5 bases and J lost 0; bases outside the gene matches: 2. This CDR3 is built from 15 residues. In DNA form, the CDR3 reads TGTGCCAGCAGTCTGGGACAGGGGGCCTCCTACGAGCAGTACTTC. Translation: CASSLGQGASYEQYF.

The V and J genes are TRBV2 and TRBJ2-7; D perhaps matches TRBD2 (5 bases). Germline V CDR1 and CDR2: SNHLY, FYNNEI. Trimming cost V 3 bases and J 4 bases, with 13 bases left between them. The CDR3 runs to 14 residues. The CDR3 DNA reads as TGTGCCAGCAGTGAGAGAGCGGCGTCTTACGAGCAGTACTTC. Residues: CASSERAASYEQYF.

The V call is TRBV27, the J call TRBJ2-7; D unresolved. Germline CDR1 reads MNHEY; CDR2 reads SMNVEV (reference sequence). The CDR3 runs 13 residues. The V end was cut by 2 bases, the J end by 3 bases, with 8 bases between. The CDR3 DNA reads TGTGCCAGCAGTTTAGGCGGCTACTACGAGCAGTACTTC. It yields the protein CASSLGGYYEQYF.